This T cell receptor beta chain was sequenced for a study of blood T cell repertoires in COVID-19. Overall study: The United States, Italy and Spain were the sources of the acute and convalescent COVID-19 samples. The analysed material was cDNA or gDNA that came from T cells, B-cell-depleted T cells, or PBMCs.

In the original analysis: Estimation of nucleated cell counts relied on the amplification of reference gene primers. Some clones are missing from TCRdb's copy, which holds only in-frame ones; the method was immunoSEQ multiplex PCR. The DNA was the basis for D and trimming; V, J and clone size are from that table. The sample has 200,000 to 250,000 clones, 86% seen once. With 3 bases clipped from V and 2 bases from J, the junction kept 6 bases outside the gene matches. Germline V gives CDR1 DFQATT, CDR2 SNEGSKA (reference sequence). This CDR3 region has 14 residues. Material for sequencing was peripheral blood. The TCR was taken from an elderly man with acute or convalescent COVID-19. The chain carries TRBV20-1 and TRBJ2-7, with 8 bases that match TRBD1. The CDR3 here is CSASRGTGPYEQYF. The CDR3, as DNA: TGCAGTGCTAGTAGGGGGACAGGACCCTACGAGCAGTACTTC.